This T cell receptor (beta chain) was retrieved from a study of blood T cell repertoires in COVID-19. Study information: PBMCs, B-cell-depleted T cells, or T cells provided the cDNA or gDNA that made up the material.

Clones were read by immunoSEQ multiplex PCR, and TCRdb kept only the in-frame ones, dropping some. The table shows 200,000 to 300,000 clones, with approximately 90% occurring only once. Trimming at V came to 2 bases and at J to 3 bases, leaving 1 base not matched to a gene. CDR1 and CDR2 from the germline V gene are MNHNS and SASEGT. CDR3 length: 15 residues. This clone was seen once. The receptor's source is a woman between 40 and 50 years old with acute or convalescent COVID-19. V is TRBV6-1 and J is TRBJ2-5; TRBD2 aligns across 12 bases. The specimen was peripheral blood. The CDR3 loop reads CASSELAGGEETQYF. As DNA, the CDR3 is TGTGCCAGCAGTGAACTAGCGGGGGGGGAAGAGACCCAGTACTTC.